Following are 30 T cell receptor beta chains from one sample sequenced in a study of blood T cell repertoires in COVID-19. Clones were sequenced by immunoSEQ multiplex PCR, and TCRdb holds only the in-frame ones, with some missing. The sample records more than 85,000 clones, around 87% being singletons. The sample comprised peripheral blood. The receptors were sampled from a human donor in a cohort sampled during active COVID-19.

This clone appeared a few times. V and J are TRBV7-3 and TRBJ2-2, with D maybe TRBD2 (5 bases). Germline V gene lookup returns CDR1 SGHTA and CDR2 FQGTGA. V was clipped by 4 bases and J by 4 bases, with 13 bases between them. The CDR3 has 15 amino acids. CDR3 DNA: TGTGCCAGCAGCTCGGGCCCGGCGGGCACCGGGGAGCTGTTTTTT. Translated: CASSSGPAGTGELFF.

The chain links TRBV5-4 to TRBJ2-1; a possible D gene is TRBD2 (5 bases). The CDR3 length is 16 residues. Germline assignment: CDR1 SGHNT and CDR2 YYREEE (reference sequence). V lost 0 bases and J 0 bases, leaving 10 bases between the germline ends. The CDR3 DNA reads as TGTGCCAGCAGCTTGGCACCGGGGAGCTCCTACAATGAGCAGTTCTTC. Protein sequence: CASSLAPGSSYNEQFF.

The sample holds one count of this clone. The genes are TRBV3-1 (or the pseudogene TRBV3-2) and TRBJ1-4, with D perhaps matching TRBD1 (5 bases). The length of the CDR3 is 15 residues. Trimming pared 5 bases from V and 3 bases from J, leaving 13 bases between. Germline CDR1 reads LGHDT; CDR2 reads YNNKEL (reference sequence). The CDR3 coding sequence is TGTGCCAGCAGCACCTGGGGGGGGGCTAATGAAAAACTGTTTTTT. This gives the protein CASSTWGGANEKLFF.

The V gene is TRBV2, the J gene TRBJ2-5; TRBD2 matches at 8 bases. Germline V gives CDR1 SNHLY, CDR2 FYNNEI. Trimming took 4 bases from V and 1 from J; bases not matched to a gene: 8. The CDR3 is made up of 16 amino acids. The CDR3 sequence: CASSVTGTRIQETQYF. The CDR3 DNA reads as TGTGCCAGCAGTGTCACCGGGACTAGGATCCAAGAGACCCAGTACTTC.

Concerning this clone: Distinct nucleotide sequences in the sample also encode this CDR3. CDR3 sequence reads: CASSPGRDYGYTF. In DNA, the CDR3 is TGTGCCAGCTCACCGGGCAGGGACTATGGCTACACCTTC. V gene TRBV18 combines with J gene TRBJ1-2; a weak D match, TRBD1 (5 bases). Germline CDR1 is KGHSH and CDR2 is LQKENI. The V end was cut by 3 bases, the J end by 3 bases, with 8 bases between. The CDR3 is made up of 13 amino acids.

The V call is TRBV2, the J call TRBJ2-7, with 9 bases aligning to TRBD2. Trimming removed 9 bases from V and 11 bases from J; junction bases left unmatched: 8. The CDR3 extends over 11 amino acids. Germline lookup yields CDR1 SNHLY and CDR2 FYNNEI. CDR3 in amino acids: CASQGGGGEYF. In nucleotides, the CDR3 is TGTGCCAGTCAGGGAGGCGGGGGGGAGTACTTC.

V usage is TRBV9 and J usage is TRBJ1-2; D is ambiguous. Germline values: CDR1 SGDLS, CDR2 YYNGEE. This CDR3 is 17 amino acids long. The V end lost 2 bases, the J end lost 0 bases, and 17 bases lay between the germline ends. The CDR3: CASSVYEGPKANYGYTF. CDR3 nucleotides: TGTGCCAGCAGCGTCTACGAGGGTCCGAAAGCTAACTATGGCTACACCTTC.

The chain joins TRBV6-5 to TRBJ2-7; TRBD1 aligns across 8 bases. Trimming took 4 bases from V and 2 from J; bases not matched to a gene: 7. From germline, CDR1 is MNHEY and CDR2 SVGAGI. The CDR3 is 15 amino acids. Here the CDR3 DNA reads TGTGCCAGCAGTTCGACAGGGGACAATACCTACGAGCAGTACTTC. Translating gives CASSSTGDNTYEQYF.

The chain couples TRBV7-3 to TRBJ2-7; TRBD2 aligns across 10 bases. The V gene's germline CDR1 is SGHTA and CDR2 FQGTGA. The length of the CDR3 is 15 residues. The V and J ends lost 1 base and 5 bases, in that order; junction bases with no gene match: 5. CDR3 sequence: CASSLIAGGSDEQYF. The CDR3 coding sequence is TGTGCCAGCAGCTTAATAGCGGGGGGTTCCGACGAGCAGTACTTC.

This clone was detected only a few times. The chain is built from TRBV4-2 and TRBJ2-2; tentative D call: TRBD1 (6 bases). Looked up from germline, CDR1 is LGHNA and CDR2 is YNFKEQ. V was clipped by 0 bases and J by 5 bases, with 10 bases between them. The CDR3 length is 15 residues. DNA of the CDR3: TGTGCCAGCAGCCAAGAGAGAAGGGGGACCGGGGAGCTGTTTTTT. Translation gives CASSQERRGTGELFF.

This clone was counted a single time. The chain links TRBV3-1 (or the pseudogene TRBV3-2) to TRBJ2-5; no firm D call. V lost 0 bases, J lost 5 bases, and 7 bases lay in between. Germline CDR1 reads LGHDT; CDR2 reads YNNKEL (reference sequence). The CDR3 runs 13 residues. CDR3 sequence: CASSQDELETQYF. The CDR3 DNA sequence: TGTGCCAGCAGCCAAGATGAGCTGGAGACCCAGTACTTC.

J is TRBJ2-3 and V is TRBV16; the match to TRBD2 covers 10 bases. Germline CDR1 and CDR2: KGHSY and FQNENV. Germline trimming cut 6 bases from V and 5 bases from J; bases unmatched to any gene: 8. The CDR3 covers 15 residues. DNA of the CDR3: TGTGCCAGCAGTCTCGCCCTAGCGGGGGAAGATACGCAGTATTTT. This translates into CASSLALAGEDTQYF.

CDR3 sequence: CASSVGRGYTF. The CDR3, as DNA: TGTGCCAGCAGCGTGGGGAGGGGCTACACCTTC. J is TRBJ1-2 and V is TRBV9; D remains unclear. V lost 2 bases and J lost 8, with 7 bases in between. Germline V gene data show CDR1 as SGDLS and CDR2 as YYNGEE. This CDR3 is 11 amino acids long.

The sample holds one count of this clone. This chain connects TRBV9 to TRBJ1-6, with 7 bases matching TRBD1. This CDR3 is 14 amino acids long. Germline CDR1 and CDR2: SGDLS and YYNGEE. After removal of 4 bases from V and 9 bases from J, the junction contained 7 bases not matched to a gene. CDR3: CASSSRGEGSPLHF. The CDR3 coding sequence is TGTGCCAGCAGCTCCAGGGGGGAAGGTTCACCCCTCCACTTT.

CDR3 bases: TGTGCCAGCAGTCCACCAAACTTCGACAGGGCCGGTGAGCAGTTCTTC. Encoded protein: CASSPPNFDRAGEQFF. The chain links TRBV28 to TRBJ2-1, with 7 bases aligning to TRBD1. Germline CDR1 is MDHEN and CDR2 is SYDVKM. The trim removed 5 bases at V and 9 bases at J, leaving 16 bases unmatched. The CDR3 is 16 residues long. Full variable domain (missing parts from reference TRBV28 and TRBJ2-1): DVKVTQSSRYLVKRTGEKVFLECVQDMDHENMFWYRQDPGLGLRLIYFSYDVKMKEKGDIPEGYSVSREKKERFSLILESASTNQTSMYLCASSPPNFDRAGEQFFGPGTRLTVL.

This rearrangement joins TRBV10-3 to TRBJ2-3; 8 bases are a match to TRBD1. This CDR3 is built from 18 residues. Unmatched junction bases numbered 10, after V lost 2 bases and J lost 0 bases. Germline loops: CDR1 ENHRY, CDR2 SYGVKD. The CDR3 protein is CAISETRQGQGSTDTQYF. For the CDR3, the DNA is TGTGCCATCAGTGAGACCCGACAGGGGCAGGGTAGCACAGATACGCAGTATTTT.

This sequence joins TRBV10-1 and TRBJ2-4; tentatively, D is TRBD2 (5 bases). The ends were cut back, 6 bases at V and 1 base at J, with 16 bases in the middle. The CDR3 totals 16 residues. Germline CDR1 is WNHNN and CDR2 is SYGVQD (reference sequence). The CDR3: CASSSVGGLAKNIQYF. CDR3 coding DNA: TGCGCCAGCAGCAGTGTTGGAGGACTGGCCAAAAACATTCAGTACTTC.

The genes are TRBV7-9 and TRBJ2-1; 7 bases align to TRBD2. The CDR3 has 14 residues. The V gene end was trimmed by 5 bases and the J gene end by 2 bases; junction bases not matched to a gene: 3. Germline lookup yields CDR1 SEHNR and CDR2 FQNEAQ (reference sequence). CDR3 DNA: TGTGCCAGCAGCGCCGGGGGGACCTACAATGAGCAGTTCTTC. Protein sequence: CASSAGGTYNEQFF.

A few counts support this clone. The V call is TRBV5-8, the J call TRBJ2-7, with D tentatively TRBD2 (5 bases). Trimming removed 0 bases from V and 4 bases from J, with 20 bases in between. Per the germline V gene, CDR1 is SGHTS and CDR2 is YDEGEE. This CDR3 has 17 amino acids. The DNA for the CDR3 is TGTGCCAGCAGCTTGGATGCACCTGCGGGCTTCTCTTACGAGCAGTACTTC. It yields the protein CASSLDAPAGFSYEQYF. The variable domain in full, with the rest retrieved from reference TRBV5-8 and TRBJ2-7, is EAGVTQSPTHLIKTRGQQATLRCSPISGHTSVYWYQQALGLGLQFLLWYDEGEERNRGNFPPRFSGRQFPNYSSELNVNALELEDSALYLCASSLDAPAGFSYEQYFGPGTRLTVT.

The gene calls are TRBV14 and TRBJ2-1; 8 nucleotides align to TRBD1. The V gene end was trimmed by 5 bases and the J gene end by 15 bases; junction bases not matched to a gene: 9. Germline V gene sequence: CDR1 SGHDN, CDR2 FVKESK. The CDR3 loop spans 12 amino acids. As DNA, the CDR3 is TGTGCCAGCAGCGAAACCGGGACAGGCCTGTTCTTC. Translation: CASSETGTGLFF.

This clone has only a few counts. The chain is built from TRBV2 and TRBJ1-5; TRBD1 might be the D (5 bases). The CDR3 is 12 residues long. Trimming pared 5 bases from V and 6 bases from J, leaving 8 bases between. The germline gives CDR1 SNHLY, CDR2 FYNNEI. CDR3 region: CASSSRGQPQHF. The CDR3 nucleotides are TGTGCCAGCAGTTCAAGGGGTCAGCCCCAGCATTTT.

V gene TRBV5-1 combines with J gene TRBJ2-3, with 7 bases fitting TRBD1. CDR1 and CDR2 (germline): SGHRS, YFSETQ. The length of the CDR3 is 18 residues. V was clipped by 0 bases and J by 1 base; unmatched bases: 11. The CDR3 loop reads CASSLAVTGSPGTDTQYF. CDR3 coding DNA: TGCGCCAGCAGCTTGGCCGTGACAGGGAGTCCCGGCACAGATACGCAGTATTTT.

The V gene is TRBV29-1, the J gene TRBJ2-4; 7 bases agree with TRBD1. Germline CDR1 SQVTM, CDR2 ANQGSEA. With V trimmed by 2 bases and J by 7 bases, 2 bases remained unmatched. There are 12 residues in the CDR3. In nucleotides, the CDR3 is TGCAGCGTTGAAAGGACAGGCAACATTCAGTACTTC. Its translation: CSVERTGNIQYF.

The genes are TRBV7-3 and TRBJ1-2, with 8 bases lining up with TRBD1. This CDR3 region has 14 residues. Germline lookup yields CDR1 SGHTA and CDR2 FQGTGA. V gave up 5 bases and J gave up 4 bases; unmatched junction bases: 6. DNA for the CDR3: TGTGCCAGCAGCCCGTACGGACAGGGCTATGGCTACACCTTC. As protein: CASSPYGQGYGYTF. The whole variable domain, filled in from reference TRBV7-3 and TRBJ1-2, reads GAGVSQTPSNKVTEKGKYVELRCDPISGHTALYWYRQSLGQGPEFLIYFQGTGAADDSGLPNDRFFAVRPEGSVSTLKIQRTERGDSAVYLCASSPYGQGYGYTFGSGTRLTVV.

The chain employs TRBV29-1 and TRBJ2-3; no clear D gene. CDR1 is SQVTM, CDR2 ANQGSEA, per germline. V lost 7 bases to trimming and J lost 2 bases, with 13 bases between them. CDR3 length: 13 amino acids. For the CDR3, the DNA is TGCAGCGCGACCTACGTGGTCACAGATACGCAGTATTTT. This sequence encodes CSATYVVTDTQYF.

The chain has TRBV6-5 and TRBJ1-1; perhaps TRBD1 as D (5 bases). Germline V gives CDR1 MNHEY, CDR2 SVGAGI. V lost 6 bases, J lost 4 bases, and 9 bases lay in between. The CDR3 covers 12 residues. CDR3 loop: CASRGPSTEAFF. The CDR3 DNA reads TGTGCCAGCAGGGGGCCGAGCACTGAAGCTTTCTTT.

This chain uses TRBV29-1 with TRBJ2-7, with TRBD1 matching 11 bases. The ends lost 6 bases at V and 9 bases at J; junction bases unmatched: 4. Germline V gene data show CDR1 as SQVTM and CDR2 as ANQGSEA. The CDR3 loop spans 11 amino acids. CDR3 loop: CSVGDRGAQYF. The CDR3 bases are TGCAGCGTCGGGGACAGGGGGGCGCAGTACTTC.

The gene calls are TRBV30 and TRBJ2-7; D might be TRBD1 (6 bases). The V gene lost 3 bases and the J gene lost 5 bases, with 23 bases spanning the gap. Germline assignment: CDR1 GTSNPN and CDR2 SVGIG (reference sequence). The CDR3 is made up of 16 amino acids. Written as DNA, the CDR3 is TGTGCCTGGAGGGGAACAGGGACGCGGAGGATCCACGAGCAGTACTTC. Protein: CAWRGTGTRRIHEQYF.

The V and J genes are TRBV19 and TRBJ1-2; 7 bases are a match to TRBD1. Trimming removed 5 bases from V and 6 bases from J; junction bases left unmatched: 15. The germline gives CDR1 LNHDA, CDR2 SQIVND (reference sequence). CDR3 length: 16 residues. This CDR3 is CASSSLGPDRVDGYTF. As DNA, the CDR3 is TGTGCCAGTAGTTCCCTAGGACCAGACAGGGTTGATGGCTACACCTTC.

This rearrangement joins TRBV18 to TRBJ2-1; 7 bases map to TRBD1. The CDR3 runs to 13 residues. Germline V gives CDR1 KGHSH, CDR2 LQKENI. V dropped 5 bases and J dropped 3; count of bases not matched to a gene: 1. Here the CDR3 reads CASSWDSYNEQFF. CDR3 sequence (DNA): TGTGCCAGCTCATGGGACAGCTACAATGAGCAGTTCTTC.